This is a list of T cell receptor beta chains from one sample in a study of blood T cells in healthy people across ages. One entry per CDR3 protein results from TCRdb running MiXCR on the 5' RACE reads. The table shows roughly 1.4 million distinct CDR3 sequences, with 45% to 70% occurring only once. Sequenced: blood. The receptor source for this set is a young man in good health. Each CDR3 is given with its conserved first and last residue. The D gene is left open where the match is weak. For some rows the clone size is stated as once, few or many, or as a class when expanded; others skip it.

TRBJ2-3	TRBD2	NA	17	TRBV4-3	TGCGCCAGCAGCCAGGCAATAGCGGGGGGCAGCACAGATACGCAGTATTTT	CASSQAIAGGSTDTQYF
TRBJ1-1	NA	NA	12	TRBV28	TGTGCCACAAGAATACCGAACACTGAAGCTTTCTTT	CATRIPNTEAFF
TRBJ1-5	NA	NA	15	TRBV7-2	TGTGCCAGCAGCTTAAACAGGTATAGCAATCAGCCCCAGCATTTT	CASSLNRYSNQPQHF
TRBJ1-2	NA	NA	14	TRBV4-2	TGTGCCAGCAGCCAACCCCAGGTTAGCTATGGCTACACCTTC	CASSQPQVSYGYTF
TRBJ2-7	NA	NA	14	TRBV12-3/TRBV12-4	TGTGCCAGCAGTTTCAGGGCGAGTAAAACGGAGCAGTACTTC	CASSFRASKTEQYF
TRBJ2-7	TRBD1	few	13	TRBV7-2	TGTGCCAGCAAGAGGGACAGATTAGGCGAGCAGTACTTC	CASKRDRLGEQYF
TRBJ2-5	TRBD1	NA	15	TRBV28	TGTGCCAGCAGTCCACCGGGACAGGGACAAGAGACCCAGTACTTC	CASSPPGQGQETQYF
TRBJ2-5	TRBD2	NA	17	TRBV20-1	TGCAGTGCCCCGGGACAGTCGGGACTAGCGGGCCAAGAGACCCAGTACTTC	CSAPGQSGLAGQETQYF
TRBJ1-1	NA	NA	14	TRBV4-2	TGTGCCAGCAGTCCTACAGGGCTGAGCACTGAAGCTTTCTTT	CASSPTGLSTEAFF
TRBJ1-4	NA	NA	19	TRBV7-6	TGTGCCAGCAGCTTAAGTGACAAATCGCCCAACCTATTTAATGAAAAACTGTTTTTT	CASSLSDKSPNLFNEKLFF
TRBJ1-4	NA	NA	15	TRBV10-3	TGTGCCATCAGTGAGTCTGCAGGATCGGTTGAAAAACTGTTTTTT	CAISESAGSVEKLFF
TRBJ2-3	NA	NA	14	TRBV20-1	TGCAGTGCAATGGACTCAGGGGGAGGGTATACGCAGTATTTT	CSAMDSGGGYTQYF
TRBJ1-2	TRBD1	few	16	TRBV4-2	TGTGCCAGCAGCCAACATCTAGACAGGGTGGATTATGGCTACACCTTC	CASSQHLDRVDYGYTF
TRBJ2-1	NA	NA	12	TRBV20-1	TGCAGTGCTAGTCTAGAGACGGATGAGCAGTTCTTC	CSASLETDEQFF
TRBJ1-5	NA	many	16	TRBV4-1	TGCGCCAGCAGCCAAGACCCCGGACAGTACCATCAGCCCCAGCATTTT	CASSQDPGQYHQPQHF
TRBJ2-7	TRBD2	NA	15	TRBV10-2	TGCGCCAGCAGTGCACCCGGGAGGGCCTTATACGAGCAGTACTTC	CASSAPGRALYEQYF
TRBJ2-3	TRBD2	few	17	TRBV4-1	TGCGCCAGCAGCCAAGCTCAGACAGCGGGAGTGGGAGATACGCAGTATTTT	CASSQAQTAGVGDTQYF
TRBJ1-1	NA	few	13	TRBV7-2	TGTGCCAGCAGCTCGGACACGAACACTGAAGCTTTCTTT	CASSSDTNTEAFF
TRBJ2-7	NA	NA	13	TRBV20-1	TGCAGTGCTAGAGATCGGGATTTCTCCGAGCAGTACTTC	CSARDRDFSEQYF
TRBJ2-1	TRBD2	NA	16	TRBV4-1	TGCGCCAGCAGCCAAGAAGGACTAGCGGGCCCCGATGAGCAGTTCTTC	CASSQEGLAGPDEQFF
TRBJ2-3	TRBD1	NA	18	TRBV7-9	TGTGCCAGCAGCTTGGGGGACAGGGACACCTCTAGCACAGATACGCAGTATTTT	CASSLGDRDTSSTDTQYF
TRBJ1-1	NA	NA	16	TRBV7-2	TGTGCCAGCAGCCTCAGGGGTCGGGGAGGAATCACTGAAGCTTTCTTT	CASSLRGRGGITEAFF
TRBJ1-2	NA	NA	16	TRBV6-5	TGTGCCAGCGGACTGACGACAGACATCGACGGCTATGGCTACACCTTC	CASGLTTDIDGYGYTF